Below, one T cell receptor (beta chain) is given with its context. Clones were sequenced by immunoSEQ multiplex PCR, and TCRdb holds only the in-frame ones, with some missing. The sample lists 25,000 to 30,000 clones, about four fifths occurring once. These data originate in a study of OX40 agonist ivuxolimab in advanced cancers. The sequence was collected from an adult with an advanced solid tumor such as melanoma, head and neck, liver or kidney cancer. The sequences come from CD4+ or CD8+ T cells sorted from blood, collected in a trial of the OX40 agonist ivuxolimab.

CDR3 sequence reads: CASSLGGQGDRDTIYF. CDR3 nucleotides: TGTGCCAGCAGCTTGGGGGGACAGGGGGATCGAGACACCATATATTTT. The J gene is TRBJ1-3, the V gene TRBV7-9; 11 nucleotides match TRBD1. J was trimmed by 8 bases and V by 3 bases; bases with no gene match: 9. The CDR3 has 16 amino acids. From germline, CDR1 is SEHNR and CDR2 FQNEAQ (reference sequence).